The 4 T cell receptor beta chains listed next were all sequenced from one sample in a study of shared clonotypes between healthy human individuals. Using immunoSEQ multiplex PCR, the repertoire was profiled, and TCRdb retains in-frame clones only, with some absent. The profile shows about 1.5 million clones, approximately 98% of them singletons. The specimen sequenced was naive CD4+ T cells sorted from blood. Subset noted: CD45RA+ positively selected. These receptors came from a man younger than 45 in good health.

The gene calls are TRBV7-9 and TRBJ2-3; 12 nucleotides align to TRBD2. Germline V gene lookup returns CDR1 SEHNR and CDR2 FQNEAQ (reference sequence). The ends lost 1 base at V and 4 bases at J; junction bases unmatched: 6. This CDR3 region has 17 residues. CDR3 nucleotides: TGTGCCAGCAGCTTAGGCCGGACTAGCGGGACCTCAGATACGCAGTATTTT. Residues: CASSLGRTSGTSDTQYF.

The genes are TRBV2 and TRBJ2-7; 9 bases fit TRBD2. The CDR3 loop spans 14 amino acids. V was clipped by 2 bases and J by 2 bases; unmatched bases: 1. In germline, CDR1 is SNHLY, CDR2 FYNNEI. CDR3 DNA sequence: TGTGCCAGCAGTGAACTAGCGGGAACCTACGAGCAGTACTTC. Amino acids: CASSELAGTYEQYF.

The chain couples TRBV28 to TRBJ1-2; no firm D call. Trimming shortened V by 5 bases and J by 8 bases, and 6 bases separated the two germline ends. Germline V CDR1 and CDR2: MDHEN, SYDVKM. The CDR3 consists of 10 residues. The CDR3 sequence is CASSGGGYTF. For the CDR3, the DNA is TGTGCCAGCAGTGGTGGAGGCTACACCTTC.

The DNA of the CDR3 is TGCGCCAGCAGCCGTAGCCAGGAGACCCAGTACTTC. It is translated as CASSRSQETQYF. This rearrangement joins TRBV5-1 to TRBJ2-5; D call uncertain. CDR3 length: 12 amino acids. Trimming took off 4 bases at V and 5 bases at J, with 9 bases between the two ends. Germline CDR1 SGHRS, CDR2 YFSETQ. Combining the CDR3 with reference TRBV5-1 and TRBJ2-5 gives the whole variable domain KAGVTQTPRYLIKTRGQQVTLSCSPISGHRSVSWYQQTPGQGLQFLFEYFSETQRNKGNFPGRFSGRQFSNSRSEMNVSTLELGDSALYLCASSRSQETQYFGPGTRLLVL.